These 2 T cell receptor beta chains share one sample of origin, sequenced in a study of CD8 T cells in ankylosing spondylitis. TCRdb reprocessed the 5' RACE reads via MiXCR and lists one record per CDR3 protein. The sample contains approximately 250,000 distinct CDR3 sequences, 20% to 30% of which appear only once. The sample comprised blood, either unsorted or a sorted T cell fraction (not recorded which). These receptors were taken from a male donor with ankylosing spondylitis or in good health (not recorded which).

The CDR3 nucleotides are TGTGCCAGCACATTTTTGCCTCGCTCCTACAATGAGCAGTTCTTC. Its translation is CASTFLPRSYNEQFF. The V gene is TRBV12-3 or TRBV12-4, the J gene TRBJ2-1; D gene ambiguous. The V end was cut by 7 bases, the J end by 0 bases, with 13 bases between. The CDR3 contains 15 residues.

The sample holds many counts of this clonotype. The chain recombines TRBV20-1 with TRBJ2-7, with 10 positions matching TRBD2. The V gene's germline CDR1 is DFQATT and CDR2 SNEGSKA (reference sequence). Trimming took 6 bases from V and 2 from J; bases not matched to a gene: 7. The CDR3 has 14 amino acids. CDR3 coding DNA: TGCAGTGCCTACCGGAGCGGGGGGGCCTACGAGCAGTACTTC. This codes for CSAYRSGGAYEQYF.